Below, 24 T cell receptor beta chains from the same sample are listed, as sequenced in a study of early T cells in non-severe SARS-CoV-2 infection. TCRdb re-derived calls from the 5' RACE reads in MiXCR, one entry per CDR3 protein. Among some 83,000 distinct CDR3 sequences, more than 9% were seen once, and the ten largest hold approximately 8%. Sequences were derived from whole blood, sampled at baseline. The receptors originated from an adult who was a healthcare worker with PCR-confirmed SARS-CoV-2 infection or an uninfected control (not recorded which).

This chain connects TRBV7-9 to TRBJ2-1; D is possibly TRBD2 (5 bases). CDR3 length: 14 residues. V was trimmed by 3 bases and J by 9 bases, leaving 15 bases between them. The V gene's germline CDR1 is SEHNR and CDR2 FQNEAQ (reference sequence). The CDR3: CASSFRVARGEQFF. In nucleotides, the CDR3 is TGTGCCAGCAGCTTCCGGGTGGCCCGGGGTGAGCAGTTCTTC.

This clonotype was seen many times. The rearrangement links TRBV12-3 or TRBV12-4 to TRBJ1-2; TRBD1 might be the D (6 bases). Trimming left V 3 bases short and J 3 bases short, with 11 bases between. The CDR3 is 14 residues long. CDR3 sequence (DNA): TGTGCCAGCAGTTTTCCTTGGACAGACTATGGCTACACCTTC. This gives the protein CASSFPWTDYGYTF.

The chain combines TRBV7-9 with TRBJ1-4; a weak D match, TRBD1 (5 bases). With 0 bases removed from V and 4 bases from J, the gap between germline ends came to 9 bases. The CDR3 is 15 residues long. Per the germline V gene, CDR1 is SEHNR and CDR2 is FQNEAQ (reference sequence). The CDR3 DNA follows: TGTGCCAGCAGCTTAGCAATGGGGGGTAATGAAAAACTGTTTTTT. This translates into CASSLAMGGNEKLFF.

This clonotype was recorded at least ten times. The chain carries TRBV12-3 or TRBV12-4 and TRBJ1-1; TRBD1 is a possible D gene (6 bases). CDR3 size: 13 residues. V was trimmed by 3 bases and J by 3 bases, leaving 8 bases between them. CDR3 DNA sequence: TGTGCCAGCAGTTTTTCAGGGGACACTGAAGCTTTCTTT. This encodes CASSFSGDTEAFF.

The CDR3 is CASSLGGPSYGYTF. Here the CDR3 DNA reads TGTGCCAGCAGCTTGGGGGGGCCGTCCTATGGCTACACCTTC. The chain links TRBV7-6 to TRBJ1-2; a possible D gene is TRBD1 (6 bases). The CDR3 extends over 14 amino acids. V was cut by 3 bases and J by 4 bases, with 12 bases left in between. Germline lookup yields CDR1 SGHVS and CDR2 FNYEAQ.

This clonotype was detected only a few times. The gene calls are TRBV7-2 and TRBJ2-3; 8 nucleotides agree with TRBD2. V shed 2 bases and J 0 bases; nucleotides not matched to a gene: 7. Germline CDR1 SGHTA, CDR2 FQGNSA. The CDR3 is made up of 17 amino acids. Here the CDR3 reads CASSLLASGGSTDTQYF. The CDR3 DNA follows: TGTGCCAGCAGCTTACTCGCCAGCGGGGGTAGCACAGATACGCAGTATTTT.

This sequence joins TRBV20-1 and TRBJ2-1; D gene unclear. Germline-derived CDR1 and CDR2 are DFQATT and SNEGSKA (reference sequence). The CDR3 has 10 amino acids. Trimming cost V 0 bases and J 8 bases, with 2 bases left between them. CDR3 in amino acids: CSARDYEQFF. CDR3 in DNA: TGCAGTGCTAGAGATTATGAGCAGTTCTTC.

This clonotype showed up many times. The V and J genes are TRBV18 and TRBJ1-4, with D possibly being TRBD1 (5 bases). Per germline, CDR1 KGHSH and CDR2 LQKENI. CDR3 size: 13 residues. Deletions cut 3 bases from V and 5 bases from J, with 7 bases between. The chain's CDR3 is CASSPGENEKLFF. DNA for the CDR3: TGTGCCAGCTCACCGGGGGAGAATGAAAAACTGTTTTTT.

This clonotype came up a few times. The chain recombines TRBV10-3 with TRBJ2-4; D possibly corresponds to TRBD2 (6 bases). The V end lost 5 bases, the J end lost 0 bases, and 26 bases lay between the germline ends. Germline CDR1 and CDR2: ENHRY and SYGVKD. This CDR3 has 20 amino acids. DNA of the CDR3: TGTGCCATCAGTACTCTCGGGAGCGCCGTTTATCGTTTAGCCAAAAACATTCAGTACTTC. It specifies CAISTLGSAVYRLAKNIQYF.

This chain links TRBV6-5 with TRBJ1-6; no reliable D call. V was pared by 4 bases and J by 10 bases, with 14 bases between. The CDR3 consists of 14 residues. CDR1 and CDR2 (germline): MNHEY, SVGAGI. The CDR3 sequence: CASSSRTGGSPLHF. CDR3 in DNA: TGTGCCAGCAGTTCCCGGACGGGCGGGTCACCCCTCCACTTT.

A few counts support this clonotype. The chain combines TRBV11-2 with TRBJ2-1, with D perhaps matching TRBD2 (6 bases). Germline CDR1 SGHAT, CDR2 FQNNGV. The CDR3 covers 16 residues. Trimming took 5 bases from V and 0 from J, leaving 14 bases between them. The CDR3 DNA sequence: TGTGCCAGCAGCCCCTCCGGACTAAACTCCTACAATGAGCAGTTCTTC. This encodes CASSPSGLNSYNEQFF.

The chain is built from TRBV19 and TRBJ2-1; 8 nucleotides match TRBD1. CDR3 length equals 17 residues. Germline CDR1 and CDR2: LNHDA and SQIVND (reference sequence). Unmatched junction bases numbered 15, after V lost 5 bases and J lost 6 bases. The CDR3 loop is CASSAGRTGLLSNEQFF. The CDR3 DNA reads TGTGCCAGTAGTGCTGGACGGACAGGGCTTCTCTCCAATGAGCAGTTCTTC.

The chain uses TRBV7-3 and TRBJ2-3, with D hard to call. The CDR3 spans 13 residues. Germline CDR1 is SGHTA and CDR2 is FQGTGA. V lost 4 bases and J 6 bases, leaving 11 bases between the germline ends. The CDR3 DNA reads as TGTGCCAGCAGCTCCCACTTGGAGGATACGCAGTATTTT. Protein sequence: CASSSHLEDTQYF.

This clonotype was recorded at least ten times. CDR3 loop: CAWSVGRGAGGKTQYF. CDR3 bases: TGTGCCTGGAGTGTGGGAAGGGGGGCAGGCGGAAAGACCCAGTACTTC. The J gene is TRBJ2-5, the V gene TRBV30; D tentatively reads TRBD1 or TRBD2 (6 bases each). Germline-derived CDR1 and CDR2 are GTSNPN and SVGIG (reference sequence). This CDR3 region has 16 residues. The V gene lost 0 bases and the J gene lost 6 bases, with 20 bases spanning the gap.

The rearrangement joins TRBV11-2 to TRBJ2-3, with D hard to call. Germline values: CDR1 SGHAT, CDR2 FQNNGV. The V end lost 3 bases, the J end lost 1 base, and 5 bases lay between the germline ends. CDR3 size: 13 residues. The CDR3 reads CASSFWRTDTQYF. The DNA of the CDR3 is TGTGCCAGCAGCTTTTGGCGCACAGATACGCAGTATTTT. Filled out from reference TRBV11-2 and TRBJ2-3, the complete variable domain reads EAGVAQSPRYKIIEKRQSVAFWCNPISGHATLYWYQQILGQGPKLLIQFQNNGVVDDSQLPKDRFSAERLKGVDSTLKIQPAKLEDSAVYLCASSFWRTDTQYFGPGTRLTVL.

This clonotype was observed a few times. This chain uses TRBV28 with TRBJ2-7; D is perhaps TRBD1 (6 bases). The V gene lost 4 bases and the J gene lost 0 bases, with 16 bases spanning the gap. Germline assignment: CDR1 MDHEN and CDR2 SYDVKM. The CDR3 sequence is 16 residues long. The CDR3 DNA follows: TGTGCCAGCAGTTCCCAGGACAGTACCAGCTCCTACGAGCAGTACTTC. This translates into CASSSQDSTSSYEQYF.

The rearrangement uses TRBV4-2 and TRBJ2-1; D might be TRBD1 or TRBD2, each matching 5 bases. CDR1 and CDR2 (germline): LGHNA, YNFKEQ. V shed 0 bases and J shed 12 bases, with 18 bases lying between them. The CDR3 covers 15 residues. The CDR3 DNA sequence: TGTGCCAGCAGCCAAGATAATGACGGGGCAGGGACGCAGTTCTTC. It codes for CASSQDNDGAGTQFF.

In its sample, this clonotype was seen many times. V usage is TRBV20-1 and J usage is TRBJ2-7, with 9 bases identical to TRBD1. The CDR3 sequence is 13 residues long. From germline, CDR1 is DFQATT and CDR2 SNEGSKA (reference sequence). The V segment lost 3 bases and the J segment 4 bases; nucleotides outside the gene matches: 4. This CDR3 is CSARGQGWYEQYF. Written as DNA, the CDR3 is TGCAGTGCTAGGGGACAGGGATGGTACGAGCAGTACTTC.

The chain couples TRBV20-1 to TRBJ2-5, with no clear D. Looked up from germline, CDR1 is DFQATT and CDR2 is SNEGSKA (reference sequence). Trimming stripped 5 bases from V and 2 bases from J, with 15 bases between. The CDR3 runs 14 residues. Here the CDR3 DNA reads TGCAGTGCTGGGGAATCGGGCAGACAAGAGACCCAGTACTTC. This codes for CSAGESGRQETQYF.

The chain recombines TRBV29-1 with TRBJ2-3, with a possible D match to TRBD1 (6 bases). Per the germline V gene, CDR1 is SQVTM and CDR2 is ANQGSEA. Trimming removed 8 bases at V and 1 base at J, with 10 bases between. The CDR3 loop spans 12 amino acids. CDR3 protein: CSSDSGTDTQYF. CDR3 coding DNA: TGCAGCTCGGACAGTGGCACAGATACGCAGTATTTT.

The chain carries TRBV6-6 and TRBJ1-1; weak D call: TRBD1 (6 bases). Trimming took 5 bases from V and 0 from J, leaving 10 bases between them. The CDR3 has 14 amino acids. The germline V gene has CDR1 MNHNY and CDR2 SVGAGI (reference sequence). CDR3 amino acids: CASSPWTVNTEAFF. The CDR3 DNA sequence: TGTGCCAGCAGTCCGTGGACAGTGAACACTGAAGCTTTCTTT.

This clonotype was recorded at least ten times. The chain links TRBV7-2 to TRBJ2-7, with D possibly TRBD2 on 6 matching bases. The V and J ends lost 1 base and 7 bases respectively, with 8 bases between them. CDR1 SGHTA and CDR2 FQGNSA come from the germline V gene. The CDR3 totals 12 residues. Here the CDR3 DNA reads TGTGCCAGCAGCTTAGGAGGAGGGGAGCAGTACTTC. It encodes CASSLGGGEQYF.

This clonotype was counted many times. The chain joins TRBV7-2 to TRBJ1-5; possible D gene TRBD1, 6 bases. V was pared by 7 bases and J by 0 bases, with 13 bases between. CDR1 and CDR2 from the germline V gene are SGHTA and FQGNSA. CDR3 length: 15 residues. CDR3 sequence reads: CASTLDSLSNQPQHF. The CDR3 DNA reads as TGTGCCAGCACGCTGGACAGCCTTAGCAATCAGCCCCAGCATTTT.

The chain has TRBV6-6 and TRBJ2-3, with D perhaps matching TRBD2 (5 bases). Trimming cost V 2 bases and J 0 bases, with 9 bases left between them. Germline V lookup: CDR1 MNHNY, CDR2 SVGAGI (reference sequence). The CDR3 consists of 15 residues. CDR3 in amino acids: CASSYLAPSTDTQYF. The CDR3 region has the DNA TGTGCCAGCAGTTACCTAGCCCCGAGCACAGATACGCAGTATTTT.